This T cell receptor beta chain was sequenced for a study of CD8 T cells in ankylosing spondylitis. Remarks on this clonotype: Its antigen is as yet unknown.

The ends were cut back, 2 bases at V and 2 bases at J, with 9 bases in the middle. Germline CDR1 is SQVTM and CDR2 is ANQGSEA. This CDR3 is 13 amino acids long. The authors made TCR beta libraries by quantitative 5'-RACE with molecular barcodes. TCRdb re-derived calls from the 5' RACE reads in MiXCR, one entry per CDR3 protein. The sample lists roughly 450,000 distinct CDR3 sequences, roughly a quarter occurring once. Study-level findings and limits: Among TCR beta sequences, a motif of about 8 highly homologous variants appeared characteristic of ankylosing spondylitis blood. Reportedly, significant enrichment of disease-linked clones occurred in matched ankylosing spondylitis synovial fluid. Earlier reports found some motif variants in synovial fluid and blood in reactive arthritis. As for the disease-linked clones, they showed a CD8+ phenotype and occurred at relatively low frequencies in peripheral blood.

The origin of this receptor is a male donor with ankylosing spondylitis. This rearrangement joins TRBV29-1 to TRBJ2-5, with D possibly matching TRBD2 (5 bases). Sequencing was done on a sample of blood, either unsorted or a sorted T cell fraction (not recorded which). CDR3 sequence reads: CSVERGGQETQYF. The DNA for the CDR3 is TGCAGCGTTGAACGAGGAGGTCAAGAGACCCAGTACTTC.